Following are 32 T cell receptor beta chains from one sample sequenced in a study of CD8+ T cells in alopecia areata. cDNA reverse transcribed from extracted RNA served as the sequencing template. Measured with immunoSEQ multiplex PCR; TCRdb has only the in-frame clones, and not every one. The table shows 150,000 or so clones, with about 85% occurring only once. As to treatment: oral pan-JAK inhibitor, 5-10 mg twice daily. The input for sequencing was CD8+ T cells sorted from blood, taken at week 4, from a patient treated with tofacitinib. Every receptor here comes from a human donor with alopecia areata.

This sequence joins TRBV4-1 and TRBJ2-3; the D gene is possibly TRBD2 (6 bases). Germline V gene lookup returns CDR1 MGHRA and CDR2 YSYEKL. The CDR3 loop spans 20 amino acids. Trimming shortened V by 8 bases and J by 2 bases, and 32 bases separated the two germline ends. CDR3 loop: CASDSSLPRRDFMATDTQYF. The CDR3 DNA is TGCGCCAGCGATAGCAGTTTGCCCCGGCGGGACTTCATGGCCACAGATACGCAGTATTTT.

The chain employs TRBV7-9 and TRBJ1-2, with D unclear. The germline V gene has CDR1 SEHNR and CDR2 FQNEAQ (reference sequence). Deletions cut 4 bases from V and 6 bases from J, with 15 bases between. The CDR3 spans 14 residues. The CDR3 region is CASSSQGGSDGYTF. CDR3 DNA: TGTGCCAGCAGCTCCCAAGGAGGTTCTGATGGCTACACCTTC.

This sequence joins TRBV9 and TRBJ1-5; D gene uncertain. The CDR3 extends over 13 amino acids. Germline V gives CDR1 SGDLS, CDR2 YYNGEE. Between the trimmed V and J ends, which lost 5 bases and 4 bases, there was a span of 10 bases. CDR3 region: CASSYGLNQPQHF. CDR3 nucleotide sequence: TGTGCCAGCAGTTATGGCCTAAATCAGCCCCAGCATTTT.

In the case of this clone: The sample carries other DNA sequences with the same CDR3. The V call is TRBV10-3, the J call TRBJ2-7; D uncertain. V was clipped by 2 bases and J by 3 bases, with 5 bases between them. CDR1 ENHRY and CDR2 SYGVKD come from the germline V gene. This CDR3 has 12 amino acids. In DNA, the CDR3 is TGTGCCATCAGTGAGACAGACTACGAGCAGTACTTC. As protein: CAISETDYEQYF.

This sequence joins TRBV13 and TRBJ2-7, with D perhaps matching TRBD1 or TRBD2 (6 bases each). V was shortened by 4 bases and J by 3 bases, with 19 bases between the two germline ends. Germline V lookup: CDR1 PRHDT, CDR2 FYEKMQ (reference sequence). The CDR3 is 16 residues long. The CDR3 DNA sequence: TGTGCCAGCAGCTCTCGGACAGCCAGGGAGGTCTACGAGCAGTACTTC. Translation: CASSSRTAREVYEQYF.

This rearrangement joins TRBV29-1 to TRBJ1-1; D is ambiguous. This CDR3 is 13 amino acids long. Per germline, CDR1 SQVTM and CDR2 ANQGSEA. V lost 3 bases to trimming and J lost 5 bases, with 13 bases between them. The CDR3 DNA reads as TGCAGCGTTGATGGAGGATGGGAGACTGAAGCTTTCTTT. Translated: CSVDGGWETEAFF.

V is TRBV29-1 and J is TRBJ2-7; D unresolved. CDR1 is SQVTM, CDR2 ANQGSEA, per germline. Trimming pared 3 bases from V and 1 base from J, leaving 10 bases between. The CDR3 totals 13 residues. In DNA, the CDR3 is TGCAGCGTTGACCTCGACGGTTCCTACGAGCAGTACTTC. This sequence encodes CSVDLDGSYEQYF.

Comment on this clone: The same CDR3 arises from other DNA sequences in this sample as well. V usage is TRBV27 and J usage is TRBJ2-1; D may be TRBD1 (6 bases). Germline CDR1 reads MNHEY; CDR2 reads SMNVEV (reference sequence). The CDR3 is 12 amino acids. V was cut by 6 bases and J by 4 bases, with 7 bases left in between. The CDR3 is CASRTGYNEQFF. For the CDR3, the DNA is TGTGCCAGCAGGACAGGTTACAATGAGCAGTTCTTC.

This clone showed up just once. CDR3 protein: CAWGETGFSQYF. DNA of the CDR3: TGTGCCTGGGGAGAGACAGGGTTTTCGCAGTACTTC. The chain is built from TRBV30 and TRBJ2-5, with 7 bases aligning to TRBD1. Germline V gives CDR1 GTSNPN, CDR2 SVGIG (reference sequence). There are 12 residues in the CDR3. The V gene end was trimmed by 5 bases and the J gene end by 11 bases; junction bases not matched to a gene: 11.

In this sample, this clone turned up a few times. The genes are TRBV23-1 and TRBJ2-3, with D hard to call. TRBV23-1 counts as an open reading frame of uncertain function. V was shortened by 0 bases and J by 2 bases, with 12 bases between the two germline ends. CDR3 length: 16 residues. CDR3 in amino acids: CASSQSVGQITDTQYF. The CDR3 nucleotides are TGCGCCAGCAGTCAATCAGTAGGGCAGATCACAGATACGCAGTATTTT.

This sequence joins TRBV6-1 and TRBJ2-7; no clear D. Trimming took 10 bases from V and 7 from J, leaving 26 bases between them. CDR1 is MNHNS and CDR2 is SASEGT in the germline V gene. The CDR3 covers 15 residues. The CDR3 is CATSTSRLLSGEQYF. The CDR3 DNA is TGTGCCACCTCGACATCGCGGCTCCTCTCTGGGGAGCAGTACTTC.

The J gene is TRBJ2-3, the V gene TRBV7-3, with TRBD1 matching over 7 bases. V lost 3 bases and J lost 4; bases outside the gene matches: 13. CDR3 length equals 17 residues. Per the germline V gene, CDR1 is SGHTA and CDR2 is FQGTGA. CDR3 coding DNA: TGTGCCAGCAGCTTGGGGCCCGGGACAGTGGGATCAGATACGCAGTATTTT. It yields the protein CASSLGPGTVGSDTQYF.

The gene calls are TRBV4-1 and TRBJ2-1; TRBD1 is a possible D gene (6 bases). Germline CDR1 and CDR2: MGHRA and YSYEKL. The CDR3 is 15 amino acids. The V end lost 3 bases, the J end lost 7 bases, and 16 bases lay between the germline ends. CDR3 coding DNA: TGCGCCAGCAGCCATCCCGAGGGGGAAAAGAATGAGCAGTTCTTC. Residues: CASSHPEGEKNEQFF.

The J gene is TRBJ2-1, the V gene TRBV9; D gene uncertain. The V gene's germline CDR1 is SGDLS and CDR2 YYNGEE. Trimming left V 10 bases short and J 1 base short, with 6 bases between. The CDR3 runs to 11 residues. The chain's CDR3 is CASGSYNEQFF. The CDR3 coding sequence is TGTGCCTCCGGGTCCTACAATGAGCAGTTCTTC.

V gene TRBV13 combines with J gene TRBJ2-7; the D gene is possibly TRBD1 (5 bases). The length of the CDR3 is 13 residues. Trimming left V 5 bases short and J 4 bases short, with 12 bases between. The germline V gene has CDR1 PRHDT and CDR2 FYEKMQ (reference sequence). CDR3 sequence: CASSPRQGYEQYF. The DNA for the CDR3 is TGTGCCAGCAGCCCCCGGCAGGGATACGAGCAGTACTTC.

This sequence joins TRBV9 and TRBJ1-2, with 8 bases identical to TRBD1. This CDR3 region has 14 residues. Germline CDR1 is SGDLS and CDR2 is YYNGEE. Trimming took 6 bases from V and 7 from J; bases not matched to a gene: 11. CDR3 sequence reads: CASNEGQGGAGYTF. CDR3 in DNA: TGTGCCAGCAACGAAGGACAGGGCGGGGCTGGCTACACCTTC.

V usage is TRBV7-8 and J usage is TRBJ2-2; no reliable D call. The CDR3 runs to 17 residues. Trimming left V 0 bases short and J 5 bases short, with 16 bases between. CDR1 and CDR2 from the germline V gene are SGHVS and FQNEAQ. The CDR3 DNA is TGTGCCAGCAGCTTAGCGGAAAAGATAGAAGTAACCGGGGAGCTGTTTTTT. It codes for CASSLAEKIEVTGELFF.

This sequence joins TRBV27 and TRBJ2-3; 9 bases are a match to TRBD1. CDR1 and CDR2 from the germline V gene are MNHEY and SMNVEV (reference sequence). The length of the CDR3 is 15 residues. With V trimmed by 3 bases and J by 4 bases, 5 bases remained unmatched. The CDR3 protein is CASSFQTGGADTQYF. CDR3 in DNA: TGTGCCAGCAGTTTCCAAACAGGGGGCGCAGATACGCAGTATTTT.

V is TRBV7-2 and J is TRBJ1-1; D perhaps matches TRBD1 (6 bases). Germline values: CDR1 SGHTA, CDR2 FQGNSA. The V gene lost 5 bases and the J gene lost 5 bases, with 18 bases spanning the gap. The CDR3 spans 15 residues. This chain's CDR3 is CASSPIGAGATEAFF. The DNA for the CDR3 is TGTGCCAGCAGCCCCATCGGTGCAGGGGCTACTGAAGCTTTCTTT. The variable domain in full, completed from reference TRBV7-2 and TRBJ1-1, reads GAGVSQSPSNKVTEKGKDVELRCDPISGHTALYWYRQSLGQGLEFLIYFQGNSAPDKSGLPSDRFSAERTGGSVSTLTIQRTQQEDSAVYLCASSPIGAGATEAFFGQGTRLTVV.

The CDR3 reads CAWSDPGLAGTGELFF. As DNA, the CDR3 is TGTGCCTGGAGTGACCCGGGACTAGCAGGGACCGGGGAGCTGTTTTTT. The chain links TRBV30 to TRBJ2-2; TRBD2 matches 9 bases. The J segment lost 5 bases and the V segment lost 1 base, leaving 8 bases of the junction unmatched. The CDR3 has 16 residues. The V gene's germline CDR1 is GTSNPN and CDR2 SVGIG (reference sequence).

The chain carries TRBV30 and TRBJ1-5; no definite D call. The CDR3 consists of 13 residues. V was pared by 5 bases and J by 5 bases, with 13 bases between. CDR1 is GTSNPN, CDR2 SVGIG, per germline (reference sequence). The CDR3, as DNA: TGTGCCTGGGCCCCCCACGTCGATCAGCCCCAGCATTTT. Translation gives CAWAPHVDQPQHF.

The rearrangement links TRBV2 to TRBJ2-7; TRBD2 matches 7 bases. The CDR3 is made up of 14 amino acids. Germline CDR1 is SNHLY and CDR2 is FYNNEI. The J segment lost 1 base and the V segment lost 5 bases, leaving 5 bases of the junction unmatched. The CDR3 DNA is TGTGCCAGCAGTCTGGCGGGGGAATCCTACGAGCAGTACTTC. It codes for CASSLAGESYEQYF.

The V gene is TRBV2, the J gene TRBJ2-3; the match to TRBD2 covers 8 bases. J lost 2 bases, V lost 4 bases, and 11 bases had no gene match. The CDR3 runs to 17 residues. Germline CDR1 is SNHLY and CDR2 is FYNNEI. The CDR3 bases are TGTGCCAGCAGTGGGTATGGGGCTAGCGGGTACACAGATACGCAGTATTTT. Translating gives CASSGYGASGYTDTQYF.

This chain connects TRBV5-1 to TRBJ2-7, with D perhaps TRBD2 (6 bases). This CDR3 has 12 amino acids. Trimming shortened V by 3 bases and J by 5 bases, and 9 bases separated the two germline ends. From germline, CDR1 is SGHRS and CDR2 YFSETQ. The chain's CDR3 is CASSSGEDEQYF. CDR3 nucleotide sequence: TGCGCCAGCAGCTCCGGGGAGGACGAGCAGTACTTC.

V is TRBV27 and J is TRBJ1-1; D may be TRBD1 (5 bases). V was trimmed by 5 bases and J by 1 base, leaving 11 bases between them. The length of the CDR3 is 14 residues. Germline CDR1 MNHEY, CDR2 SMNVEV (reference sequence). The CDR3 sequence is CASSPVTGNTEAFF. The CDR3 DNA is TGTGCCAGCAGTCCCGTTACAGGGAACACTGAAGCTTTCTTT.

This sequence joins TRBV25-1 and TRBJ2-6, with 8 bases aligning to TRBD1. This CDR3 contains 18 residues. CDR1 and CDR2 from the germline V gene are MGHDK and SYGVNS. V dropped 2 bases and J dropped 0; count of bases not matched to a gene: 6. The CDR3 coding sequence is TGTGCCAGCAGTGAAGCGGGACAGGATAGCTCTGGGGCCAACGTCCTGACTTTC. It specifies CASSEAGQDSSGANVLTF.

In nucleotides, the CDR3 is TGCAGCGTTGAGAACGGCTACACCTTC. Translated, it gives CSVENGYTF. The chain couples TRBV29-1 to TRBJ1-2; D is undetermined. Germline CDR1 reads SQVTM; CDR2 reads ANQGSEA. The V gene lost 3 bases and the J gene lost 8 bases, with 4 bases spanning the gap. CDR3 size: 9 residues.

DNA for the CDR3: TGTGCCAGCATGAGGTCGTTTGGAAACACCATATATTTT. Its translation: CASMRSFGNTIYF. The chain has TRBV27 and TRBJ1-3; no clear D. Trimming took 7 bases from V and 3 from J, leaving 10 bases between them. This CDR3 is 13 amino acids long. CDR1 is MNHEY, CDR2 SMNVEV, per germline (reference sequence).

The chain links TRBV11-2 to TRBJ2-5; D gene unclear. Germline assignment: CDR1 SGHAT and CDR2 FQNNGV. Trimming cost V 3 bases and J 5 bases, with 16 bases left between them. The CDR3 totals 15 residues. DNA for the CDR3: TGTGCCAGCAGCTTCGACTGGGGTGTCGTGGAGACCCAGTACTTC. It is translated as CASSFDWGVVETQYF.

This clone was seen a single time. The gene calls are TRBV25-1 and TRBJ1-2; the match to TRBD1 covers 7 bases. Germline-derived CDR1 and CDR2 are MGHDK and SYGVNS. This CDR3 contains 14 residues. With V trimmed by 6 bases and J by 5 bases, 9 bases remained unmatched. The CDR3 coding sequence is TGTGCCAGCAGCTACACAGGGGCGGGGTATGGCTACACCTTC. Its translation: CASSYTGAGYGYTF.

The chain links TRBV2 to TRBJ2-7, with TRBD2 as a possible D gene (7 bases). CDR3 length equals 13 residues. Per the germline V gene, CDR1 is SNHLY and CDR2 is FYNNEI. V lost 4 bases, J lost 6 bases, and 13 bases lay in between. CDR3 in amino acids: CASSVRGASEQYF. The CDR3 DNA reads TGTGCCAGCAGTGTCCGGGGGGCGAGCGAGCAGTACTTC.

This chain connects TRBV2 to TRBJ2-1; D unresolved. The CDR3 is 10 residues long. The V and J ends lost 6 bases and 11 bases respectively, with 8 bases between them. Germline V gene data show CDR1 as SNHLY and CDR2 as FYNNEI. The CDR3 loop is CASRASKQFF. The CDR3 nucleotides are TGTGCCAGCAGGGCCTCTAAGCAGTTCTTC. Full variable domain (missing parts from reference TRBV2 and TRBJ2-1): EPEVTQTPSHQVTQMGQEVILRCVPISNHLYFYWYRQILGQKVEFLVSFYNNEISEKSEIFDDQFSVERPDGSNFTLKIRSTKLEDSAMYFCASRASKQFFGPGTRLTVL.